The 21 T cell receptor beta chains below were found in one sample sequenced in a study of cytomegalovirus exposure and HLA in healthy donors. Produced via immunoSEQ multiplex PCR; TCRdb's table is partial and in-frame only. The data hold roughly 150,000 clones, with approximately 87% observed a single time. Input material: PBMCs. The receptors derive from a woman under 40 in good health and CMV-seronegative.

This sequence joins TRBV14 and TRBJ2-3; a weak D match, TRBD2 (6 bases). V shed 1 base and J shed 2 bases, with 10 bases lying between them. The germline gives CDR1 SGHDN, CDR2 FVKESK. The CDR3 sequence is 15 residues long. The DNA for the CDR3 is TGTGCCAGCAGCCAAGGGCGGGGAACCACAGATACGCAGTATTTT. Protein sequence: CASSQGRGTTDTQYF. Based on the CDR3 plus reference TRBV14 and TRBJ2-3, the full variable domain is EAGVTQFPSHSVIEKGQTVTLRCDPISGHDNLYWYRRVMGKEIKFLLHFVKESKQDESGMPNNRFLAERTGGTYSTLKVQPAELEDSGVYFCASSQGRGTTDTQYFGPGTRLTVL.

CDR3: CSVAGPGVNTEAFF. The DNA of the CDR3 is TGCAGCGTTGCAGGGCCCGGGGTAAACACTGAAGCTTTCTTT. This rearrangement joins TRBV29-1 to TRBJ1-1; the D gene is possibly TRBD1 (5 bases). The CDR3 loop spans 14 amino acids. Trimming removed 4 bases from V and 2 bases from J, with 14 bases in between. Germline CDR1 is SQVTM and CDR2 is ANQGSEA.

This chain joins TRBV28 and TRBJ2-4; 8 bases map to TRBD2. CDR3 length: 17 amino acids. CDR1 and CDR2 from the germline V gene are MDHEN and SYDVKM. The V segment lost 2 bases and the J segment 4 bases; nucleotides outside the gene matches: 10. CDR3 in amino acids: CASSLVGLAGVKNIQYF. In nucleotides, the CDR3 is TGTGCCAGCAGTTTAGTGGGCCTAGCGGGCGTGAAAAACATTCAGTACTTC.

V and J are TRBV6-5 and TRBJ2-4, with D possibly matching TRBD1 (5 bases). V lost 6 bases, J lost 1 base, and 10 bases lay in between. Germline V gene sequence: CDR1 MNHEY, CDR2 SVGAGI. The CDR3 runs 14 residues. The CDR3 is CASSQGPAKNIQYF. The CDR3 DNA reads TGTGCCAGCAGCCAGGGTCCTGCCAAAAACATTCAGTACTTC.

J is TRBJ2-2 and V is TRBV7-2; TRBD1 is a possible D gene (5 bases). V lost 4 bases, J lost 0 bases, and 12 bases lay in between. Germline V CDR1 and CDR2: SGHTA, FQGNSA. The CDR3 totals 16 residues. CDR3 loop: CASSSRGPTNTGELFF. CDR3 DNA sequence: TGTGCCAGCAGCTCTAGGGGCCCCACGAACACCGGGGAGCTGTTTTTT.

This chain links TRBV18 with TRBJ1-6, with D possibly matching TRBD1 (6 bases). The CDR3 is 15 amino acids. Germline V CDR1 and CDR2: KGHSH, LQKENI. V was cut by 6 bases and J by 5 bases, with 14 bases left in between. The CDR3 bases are TGTGCCAGCTCGCCCCGGACAGTCGATAATTCACCCCTCCACTTT. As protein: CASSPRTVDNSPLHF.

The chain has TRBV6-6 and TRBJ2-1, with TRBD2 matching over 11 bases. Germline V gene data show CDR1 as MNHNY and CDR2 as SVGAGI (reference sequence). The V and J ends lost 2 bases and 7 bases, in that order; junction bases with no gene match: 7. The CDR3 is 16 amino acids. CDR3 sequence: CASSYQIAGGGNEQFF. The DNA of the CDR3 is TGTGCCAGCAGTTACCAGATAGCGGGGGGGGGTAATGAGCAGTTCTTC.

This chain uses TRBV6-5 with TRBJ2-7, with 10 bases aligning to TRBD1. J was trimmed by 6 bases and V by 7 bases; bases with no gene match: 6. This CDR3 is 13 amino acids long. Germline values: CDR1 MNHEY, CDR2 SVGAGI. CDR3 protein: CASTRGTGAEQYF. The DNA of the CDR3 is TGTGCCAGCACCCGCGGGACAGGGGCCGAGCAGTACTTC.

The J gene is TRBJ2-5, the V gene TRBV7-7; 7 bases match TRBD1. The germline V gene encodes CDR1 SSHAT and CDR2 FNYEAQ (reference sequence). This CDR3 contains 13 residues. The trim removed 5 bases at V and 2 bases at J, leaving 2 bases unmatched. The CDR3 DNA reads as TGTGCCAGCAGCCAGGGACAGCAAGAGACCCAGTACTTC. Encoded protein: CASSQGQQETQYF.

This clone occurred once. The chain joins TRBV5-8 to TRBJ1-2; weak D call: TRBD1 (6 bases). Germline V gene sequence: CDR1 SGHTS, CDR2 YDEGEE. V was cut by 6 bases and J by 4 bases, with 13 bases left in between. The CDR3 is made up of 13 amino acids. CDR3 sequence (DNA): TGTGCCAGCAAAGGACAGATGATCTATGGCTACACCTTC. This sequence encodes CASKGQMIYGYTF.

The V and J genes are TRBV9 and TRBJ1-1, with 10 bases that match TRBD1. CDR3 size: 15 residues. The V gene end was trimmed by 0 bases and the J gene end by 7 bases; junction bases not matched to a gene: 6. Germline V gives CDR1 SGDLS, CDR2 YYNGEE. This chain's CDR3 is CASSVDRTGGIEAFF. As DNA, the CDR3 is TGTGCCAGCAGCGTAGATAGGACAGGGGGAATTGAAGCTTTCTTT.

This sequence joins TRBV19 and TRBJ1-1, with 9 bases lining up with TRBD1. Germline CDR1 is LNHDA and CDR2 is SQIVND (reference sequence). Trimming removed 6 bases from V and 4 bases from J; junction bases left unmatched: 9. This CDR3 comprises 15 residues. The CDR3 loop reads CASRTSGQGGTEAFF. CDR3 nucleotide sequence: TGTGCCAGTAGAACCTCGGGACAGGGAGGCACTGAAGCTTTCTTT.

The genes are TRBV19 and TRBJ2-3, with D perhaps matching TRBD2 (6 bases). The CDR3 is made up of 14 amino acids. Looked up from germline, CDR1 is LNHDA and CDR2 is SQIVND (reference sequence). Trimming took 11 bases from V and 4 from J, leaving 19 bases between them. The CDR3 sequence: CAANEGTGADTQYF. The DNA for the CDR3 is TGTGCCGCTAACGAGGGGACTGGTGCAGATACGCAGTATTTT.

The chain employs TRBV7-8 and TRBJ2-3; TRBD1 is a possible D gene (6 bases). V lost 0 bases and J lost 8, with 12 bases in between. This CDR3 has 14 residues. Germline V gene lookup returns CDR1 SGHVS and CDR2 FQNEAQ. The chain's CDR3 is CASSLATGAVTQYF. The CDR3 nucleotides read TGTGCCAGCAGCTTAGCGACAGGCGCAGTTACGCAGTATTTT.

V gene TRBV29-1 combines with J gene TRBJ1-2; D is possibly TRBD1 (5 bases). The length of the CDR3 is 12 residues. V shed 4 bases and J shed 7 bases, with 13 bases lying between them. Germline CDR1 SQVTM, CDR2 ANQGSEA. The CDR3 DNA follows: TGCAGCGTTGTTGGGGGTGAAGGTGGCTACACCTTC. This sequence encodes CSVVGGEGGYTF.

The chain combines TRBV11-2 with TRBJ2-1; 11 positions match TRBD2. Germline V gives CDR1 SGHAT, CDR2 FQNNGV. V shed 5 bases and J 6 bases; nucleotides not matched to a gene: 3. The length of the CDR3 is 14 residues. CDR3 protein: CASSVSGGVNEQFF. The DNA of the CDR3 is TGTGCCAGCAGCGTTAGCGGGGGGGTCAATGAGCAGTTCTTC. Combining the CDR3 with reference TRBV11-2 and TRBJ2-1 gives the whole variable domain EAGVAQSPRYKIIEKRQSVAFWCNPISGHATLYWYQQILGQGPKLLIQFQNNGVVDDSQLPKDRFSAERLKGVDSTLKIQPAKLEDSAVYLCASSVSGGVNEQFFGPGTRLTVL.

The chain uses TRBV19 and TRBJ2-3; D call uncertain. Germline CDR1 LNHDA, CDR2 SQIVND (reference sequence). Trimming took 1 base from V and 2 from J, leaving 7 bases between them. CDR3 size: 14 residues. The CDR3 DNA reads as TGTGCCAGTAGTATAGTTCCGGTCACAGATACGCAGTATTTT. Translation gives CASSIVPVTDTQYF. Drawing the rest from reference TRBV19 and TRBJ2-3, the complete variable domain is DGGITQSPKYLFRKEGQNVTLSCEQNLNHDAMYWYRQDPGQGLRLIYYSQIVNDFQKGDIAEGYSVSREKKESFPLTVTSAQKNPTAFYLCASSIVPVTDTQYFGPGTRLTVL.

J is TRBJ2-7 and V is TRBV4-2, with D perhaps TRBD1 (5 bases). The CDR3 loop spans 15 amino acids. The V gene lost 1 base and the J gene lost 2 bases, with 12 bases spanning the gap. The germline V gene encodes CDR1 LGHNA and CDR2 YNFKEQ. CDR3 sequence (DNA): TGTGCCAGCAGCCAAGTATCCAGGGCTCCCTACGAGCAGTACTTC. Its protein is CASSQVSRAPYEQYF.

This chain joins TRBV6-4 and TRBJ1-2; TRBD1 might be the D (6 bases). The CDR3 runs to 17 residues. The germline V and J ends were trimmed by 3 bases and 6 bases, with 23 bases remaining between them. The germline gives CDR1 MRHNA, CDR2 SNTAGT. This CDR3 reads CASSELGGIGGPHGYTF. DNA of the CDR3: TGTGCCAGCAGTGAACTCGGAGGGATAGGGGGGCCTCATGGCTACACCTTC.

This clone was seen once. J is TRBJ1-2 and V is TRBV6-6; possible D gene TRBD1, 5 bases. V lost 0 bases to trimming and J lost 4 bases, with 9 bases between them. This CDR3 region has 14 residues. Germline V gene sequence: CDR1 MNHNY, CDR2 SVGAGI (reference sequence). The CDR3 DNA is TGTGCCAGCAGTTACTCCGGGGGGACCTATGGCTACACCTTC. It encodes CASSYSGGTYGYTF.

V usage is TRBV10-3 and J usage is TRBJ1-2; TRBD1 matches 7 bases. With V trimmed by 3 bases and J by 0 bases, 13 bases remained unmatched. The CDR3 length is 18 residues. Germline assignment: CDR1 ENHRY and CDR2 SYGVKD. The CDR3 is CAISDRQGGGRTNYGYTF. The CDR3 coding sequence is TGTGCCATCAGTGACCGACAGGGAGGGGGAAGGACTAACTATGGCTACACCTTC.